This T cell receptor beta chain was recorded in a study of cytomegalovirus exposure and HLA in healthy donors. The CDR3 covers 13 residues. V lost 10 bases and J lost 0, with 10 bases in between. Germline V gives CDR1 LNHDA, CDR2 SQIVND (reference sequence). PCR amplification relied on 60 Vbeta primers (plus 13 Jbeta primers). The data were produced by immunoSEQ multiplex PCR, yet TCRdb's version contains in-frame clones alone and is incomplete. This repertoire includes about 130,000 clones. Sequencing used PBMCs. The clonotype originates from a middle-aged woman in good health and CMV-seropositive. The chain recombines TRBV19 with TRBJ1-3; D is undetermined. DNA for the CDR3: TGTGCCACCGGACTGGCCTCTGGAAACACCATATATTTT. This gives the protein CATGLASGNTIYF.